The rows below give T cell receptor beta chains drawn from one sample of a study of blood T cell repertoires in COVID-19. Sequenced by immunoSEQ multiplex PCR; TCRdb stores in-frame clones only, minus some. The sample consists of 55,000 to 75,000 clones, about 81% of them appearing once. The specimen sequenced was peripheral blood. These receptors were taken from an older man with acute or convalescent COVID-19. CDR3s include the opening cysteine and the closing phenylalanine or tryptophan. A D gene is named only where the DNA matches it firmly. Clone size is stated in some rows and not others, as once, few, many or a class when expanded.

TGTGCCAGCAGCCCCTTGACAGGGGTGGCCGGGGAGCTGTTTTTT	CASSPLTGVAGELFF	TRBV7-8	TRBJ2-2	.	TRBD1
TGTGCCAGCAGCTTAGAGTGGACTAGCGGGGGAGAGCAGTACTTC	CASSLEWTSGGEQYF	TRBV11-2	TRBJ2-7	.	TRBD2
TGTGCCAGCAGCAAAGGGGAGGGTTTTTCCACCGGGGAGCTGTTTTTT	CASSKGEGFSTGELFF	TRBV21-1	TRBJ2-2	.	.
TGTGCCAGCAGCTTTGGGGGGAACTACGAGCAGTACTTC	CASSFGGNYEQYF	TRBV11-1	TRBJ2-7	.	.
TGTGCCAGCAGCCGGGGTAGCGGGAGCGTCGGTCACAATGAGCAGTTCTTC	CASSRGSGSVGHNEQFF	TRBV11-3	TRBJ2-1	.	TRBD2
TGCGCCAGCAGCTTGGTGCTAGCGGGCCTCCGAAACCCTTTACAGTTCTTC	CASSLVLAGLRNPLQFF	TRBV5-1	TRBJ2-1	.	TRBD2
TGTGCCAGCAGCTTCGTAGGGGGGAACACTGAAGCTTTCTTT	CASSFVGGNTEAFF	TRBV7-8	TRBJ1-1	.	.
TGTGCCAGCAGCCTGACTAGCGGGAAGACAGATACGCAGTATTTT	CASSLTSGKTDTQYF	TRBV5-8	TRBJ2-3	.	TRBD2
TGTGCCAGCGAAACCTCCGCAGGGACTGAAGCTTTCTTT	CASETSAGTEAFF	TRBV3-1/TRBV3-2	TRBJ1-1	.	.
TGTGCTAGCAGCTTGAACTGGAACACCGGGGAGCTGTTTTTT	CASSLNWNTGELFF	TRBV7-7	TRBJ2-2	.	.
TGTGCCAGCAGCTGGCGCCGGGGGGCTGGAATTGAGGAGCAGTACTTC	CASSWRRGAGIEEQYF	TRBV7-6	TRBJ2-7	.	.
TGTGCCAGCAGTTTATCGGGACAGTATTATGGCTACACCTTC	CASSLSGQYYGYTF	TRBV28	TRBJ1-2	.	TRBD1
TGTGCCAGCAGTGATATCAGACACAGCTCTGGAAACACCATATATTTT	CASSDIRHSSGNTIYF	TRBV6-1	TRBJ1-3	.	.
TGTGCCAGCAGTTCCCTAACCGGGACAAGTTCGTCACCCCTCCACTTT	CASSSLTGTSSSPLHF	TRBV7-2	TRBJ1-6	.	.
TGTGCCTGGAGTGTTAGTAGCGGGGGCTCGGAGACCCAGTACTTC	CAWSVSSGGSETQYF	TRBV30	TRBJ2-5	.	TRBD2
TGTGCCAGCAGCTTAGGAGCTAGCGGGGGGTTTTTCTCCTACAATGAGCAGTTCTTC	CASSLGASGGFFSYNEQFF	TRBV7-9	TRBJ2-1	.	TRBD2
TGTGCCAGCAGTTTATCGGGGATCTCCTACGAGCAGTACTTC	CASSLSGISYEQYF	TRBV28	TRBJ2-7	.	.
TGTGCCAGCAGTGGACTAGCGGAAGAGACCCAGTACTTC	CASSGLAEETQYF	TRBV2	TRBJ2-5	.	TRBD2
TGTGCCAGCAGCCCCTCGGCAGGGAAAGGCTACACCTTC	CASSPSAGKGYTF	TRBV6-5	TRBJ1-2	.	.
TGTGCCAGCAGTTTACTGCTAGCCGGAGATACGCAGTATTTT	CASSLLLAGDTQYF	TRBV27	TRBJ2-3	.	.
TGTGCCAGCAGTGAAGAGGCAGGGGATGGCTACACCTTC	CASSEEAGDGYTF	TRBV2	TRBJ1-2	.	.
TGTGCCAGCAGCCCCAACAGGAACCCGGGAAACACCATATATTTT	CASSPNRNPGNTIYF	TRBV7-2	TRBJ1-3	.	.
TGTGCCAGCAGCCCCCCAGGGGGTGAGACCCAGTACTTC	CASSPPGGETQYF	TRBV7-2	TRBJ2-5	.	TRBD1
TGTGCCAGTAGTATCCGCCTAGCGGGTAACACAGATACGCAGTATTTT	CASSIRLAGNTDTQYF	TRBV19	TRBJ2-3	few	TRBD2
TGTGCCAGCACCAGGGGAACAGGGTATCACGAGCAGTACTTC	CASTRGTGYHEQYF	TRBV28	TRBJ2-7	.	.
TGTGCCAGCAGTTACCGGGACAACTCTGGAAACACCATATATTTT	CASSYRDNSGNTIYF	TRBV6-5	TRBJ1-3	.	.
TGTGCCAGCAGCTGGGACAGGGGGGATGGAGCTTTCTTT	CASSWDRGDGAFF	TRBV5-6	TRBJ1-1	.	TRBD1
TGTGCCAGCAGTAAGAGCGGCGGTAACTATGGCTACACCTTC	CASSKSGGNYGYTF	TRBV28	TRBJ1-2	.	.
TGTGCCAGCAGTTACTCATGGGGGGACACTGAAGCTTTCTTT	CASSYSWGDTEAFF	TRBV6-6	TRBJ1-1	.	.
TGTGCCAGCAACCAACAGGATGGTGAGCAGTTCTTC	CASNQQDGEQFF	TRBV12-3/TRBV12-4	TRBJ2-1	.	.
TGTGCCAGCACGGGGGCAGATACGCAGTATTTT	CASTGADTQYF	TRBV12-3/TRBV12-4	TRBJ2-3	.	.
TGTGCCAGCAGCTCCACCGGGACTAGCGGGCTCGAGCAGTACTTC	CASSSTGTSGLEQYF	TRBV7-2	TRBJ2-7	.	TRBD2
TGCGCCAGCAGCCAAGATACTTCGAGAAACACCATATATTTT	CASSQDTSRNTIYF	TRBV4-3	TRBJ1-3	.	.
TGTGCCAGTAGTATAGGGCTAGCGGTCTCCTACGAGCAGTACTTC	CASSIGLAVSYEQYF	TRBV19	TRBJ2-7	.	TRBD2
TGTGCCTGGAGACCCCTTAACAGGGTGGGGGCTTTCTTT	CAWRPLNRVGAFF	TRBV30	TRBJ1-1	.	.
TGTGCCAGCATTTACAGGGTTGGCAAAAACATTCAGTACTTC	CASIYRVGKNIQYF	TRBV2	TRBJ2-4	.	.
TGTGCCATCAGCCCCCGGACAGGGGGGGGATCCTACGAGCAGTACTTC	CAISPRTGGGSYEQYF	TRBV10-3	TRBJ2-7	.	TRBD1
TGTGCCAGCAGTCCAATCGGACAGGGGGACCAGCCCCAGCATTTT	CASSPIGQGDQPQHF	TRBV28	TRBJ1-5	.	TRBD1
TGCGCCAGCAGCTTGGAGGGACAGGGGGGCCGGGAGCTGTTTTTT	CASSLEGQGGRELFF	TRBV5-1	TRBJ2-2	.	TRBD1
TGTGCCTGGGGGACTAGGGCAGTTAACGAGCAGTACTTC	CAWGTRAVNEQYF	TRBV30	TRBJ2-7	.	TRBD2
TGTGCCAGCAGCTTTCCCGTCTACGAAGGGGATCAAAATTGGCCCCTCCACTTT	CASSFPVYEGDQNWPLHF	TRBV7-9	TRBJ1-6	few	.
TGTGCCAGCAGCTTAGAGCTAGCGGGGAACAATGAGCAGTTCTTC	CASSLELAGNNEQFF	TRBV7-9	TRBJ2-1	few	TRBD2